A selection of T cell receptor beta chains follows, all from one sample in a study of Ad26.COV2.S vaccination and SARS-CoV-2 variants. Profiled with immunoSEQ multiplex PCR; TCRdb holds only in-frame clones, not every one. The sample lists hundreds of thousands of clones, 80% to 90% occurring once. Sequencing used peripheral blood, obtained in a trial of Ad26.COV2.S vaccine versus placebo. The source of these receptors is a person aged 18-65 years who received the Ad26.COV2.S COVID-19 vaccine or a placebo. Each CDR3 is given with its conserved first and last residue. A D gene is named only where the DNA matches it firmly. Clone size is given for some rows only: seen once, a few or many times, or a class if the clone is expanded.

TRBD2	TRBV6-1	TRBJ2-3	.	CASSDLAGGTGRTQYF	TGTGCCAGCAGTGACCTAGCGGGAGGTACGGGGCGCACGCAGTATTTT
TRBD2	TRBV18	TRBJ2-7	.	CASSPSNGGIGEQYF	TGTGCCAGCTCACCCTCTAACGGGGGGATCGGCGAGCAGTACTTC
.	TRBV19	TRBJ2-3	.	CASSIRRATSTDTQYF	TGTGCCAGTAGTATACGCAGAGCAACTAGCACAGATACGCAGTATTTT
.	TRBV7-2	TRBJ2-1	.	CASSSQALGPANEQFF	TGTGCCAGCAGCTCACAAGCCCTGGGCCCGGCAAATGAGCAGTTCTTC
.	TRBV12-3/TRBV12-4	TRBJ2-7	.	CASSMGGGYEQYF	TGTGCCAGCAGTATGGGGGGTGGGTACGAGCAGTACTTC
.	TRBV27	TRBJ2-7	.	CASSSLLEYRREQYF	TGTGCCAGCAGTTCCCTACTAGAGTACCGTCGCGAGCAGTACTTC
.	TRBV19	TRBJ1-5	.	CASGRRSSNQPQHF	TGTGCCAGTGGGAGACGTTCCAGCAATCAGCCCCAGCATTTT
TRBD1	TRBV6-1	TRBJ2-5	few	CASSARQGVKLGETQYF	TGTGCCAGCAGTGCCCGACAGGGGGTGAAGTTAGGAGAGACCCAGTACTTC
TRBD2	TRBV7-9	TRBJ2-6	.	CASSSSGREVFSGANVLTF	TGTGCCAGCAGTTCGAGCGGGAGGGAAGTATTTTCTGGGGCCAACGTCCTGACTTTC
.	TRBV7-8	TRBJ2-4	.	CASSLFSSDKNIQYF	TGTGCCAGCAGCTTATTTAGCTCAGACAAAAACATTCAGTACTTC
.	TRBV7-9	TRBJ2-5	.	CASSSYGKPYF	TGTGCCAGCAGCTCCTACGGGAAACCGTACTTC
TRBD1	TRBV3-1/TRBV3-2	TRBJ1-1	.	CASSPGTGLNTEAFF	TGTGCCAGCAGCCCAGGGACAGGGTTAAACACTGAAGCTTTCTTT
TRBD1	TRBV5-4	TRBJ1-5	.	CASSLDRGQEPQHF	TGTGCCAGCAGCTTGGACAGGGGCCAAGAACCCCAGCATTTT
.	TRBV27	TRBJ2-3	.	CASSLRSTDTQYF	TGTGCCAGCAGTTTGAGATCCACAGATACGCAGTATTTT
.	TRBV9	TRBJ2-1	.	CASSALTSARNEQFF	TGTGCCAGCAGCGCCCTGACTTCGGCTAGGAATGAGCAGTTCTTC
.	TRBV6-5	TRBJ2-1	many	CASTGGSYNEQFF	TGTGCCAGCACCGGGGGCTCCTACAATGAGCAGTTCTTC
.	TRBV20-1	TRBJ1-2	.	CSASRADFYGYTF	TGCAGTGCTAGTAGGGCTGATTTCTATGGCTACACCTTC
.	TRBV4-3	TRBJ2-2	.	CASSQVSGTGELFF	TGCGCCAGCAGCCAAGTTTCAGGGACCGGGGAGCTGTTTTTT
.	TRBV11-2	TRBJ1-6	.	CASSLDPGSPLHF	TGTGCCAGCAGCTTAGATCCGGGGTCACCCCTCCACTTT
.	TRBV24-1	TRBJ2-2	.	CATSDTYRDGELFF	TGTGCCACCAGTGATACCTACAGGGATGGGGAGCTGTTTTTT
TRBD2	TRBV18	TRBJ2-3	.	CASSLLAGVVGDTQYF	TGTGCCAGCTCACTACTAGCGGGAGTCGTGGGAGATACGCAGTATTTT
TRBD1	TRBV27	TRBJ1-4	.	CASSLTGGREKLFF	TGTGCCAGCAGTTTAACAGGGGGGAGGGAAAAACTGTTTTTT
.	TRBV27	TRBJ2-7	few	CASSLAASSYEQYF	TGTGCCAGCAGTTTAGCTGCAAGCTCCTACGAGCAGTACTTC
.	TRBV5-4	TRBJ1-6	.	CASSLYPEDSPLHF	TGTGCCAGCAGCTTGTACCCGGAGGATTCACCCCTCCACTTT
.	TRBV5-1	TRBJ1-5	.	CASSFGLGTNQPQHF	TGCGCCAGCAGCTTCGGCCTGGGCACCAATCAGCCCCAGCATTTT
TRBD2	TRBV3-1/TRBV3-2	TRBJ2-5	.	CASSQDGGTTSQTQYF	TGTGCCAGCAGCCAAGATGGGGGGACTACCAGTCAGACCCAGTACTTC
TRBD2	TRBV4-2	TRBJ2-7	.	CASSPGLAFPSYEQYF	TGTGCCAGCAGCCCGGGACTAGCGTTTCCCTCCTACGAGCAGTACTTC
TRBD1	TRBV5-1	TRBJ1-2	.	CASSSLGQGNYGYTF	TGCGCCAGCAGTTCCTTGGGACAGGGTAACTATGGCTACACCTTC
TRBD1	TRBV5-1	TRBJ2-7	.	CASSSGTGLYEQYF	TGCGCCAGCAGCTCCGGGACAGGGCTCTACGAGCAGTACTTC
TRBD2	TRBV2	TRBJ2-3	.	CASSVSSGTTDTQYF	TGTGCCAGCAGTGTGAGTAGCGGGACCACAGATACGCAGTATTTT
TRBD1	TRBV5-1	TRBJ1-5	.	CASRRDRGRNQPQHF	TGCGCCAGCAGACGGGACAGGGGTCGCAATCAGCCCCAGCATTTT
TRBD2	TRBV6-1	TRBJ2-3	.	CASSVTGTSNFPDTQYF	TGTGCCAGCAGTGTGACCGGGACTAGTAACTTCCCAGATACGCAGTATTTT
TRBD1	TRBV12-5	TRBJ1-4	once	CASAPGQGSEKLFF	TGTGCTAGTGCCCCGGGACAGGGTAGCGAAAAACTGTTTTTT
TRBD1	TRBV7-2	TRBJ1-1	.	CASSFGTGMNTEAFF	TGTGCCAGCAGCTTCGGGACAGGCATGAACACTGAAGCTTTCTTT
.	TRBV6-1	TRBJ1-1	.	CASSERVRNTEAFF	TGTGCCAGCAGTGAAAGGGTCAGGAACACTGAAGCTTTCTTT
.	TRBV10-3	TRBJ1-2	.	CAISDQIRGYTF	TGTGCCATCAGTGACCAAATTCGGGGCTACACCTTC
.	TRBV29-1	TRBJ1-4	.	CSVPVGGEKLFF	TGCAGCGTTCCTGTCGGGGGAGAAAAACTGTTTTTT
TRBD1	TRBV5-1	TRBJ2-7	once	CASSAGGPNEQYF	TGCGCCAGCAGCGCAGGGGGTCCCAACGAGCAGTACTTC
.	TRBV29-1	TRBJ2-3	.	CSVCLAPVYTQYF	TGCAGCGTTTGCCTAGCACCGGTTTACACGCAGTATTTT
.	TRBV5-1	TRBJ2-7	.	CASSLEYEQYF	TGCGCCAGCAGCTTGGAATACGAGCAGTACTTC
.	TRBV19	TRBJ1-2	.	CASKVQGTYGYTF	TGTGCCAGTAAGGTACAGGGAACCTATGGCTACACCTTC
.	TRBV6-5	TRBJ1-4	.	CASSYSGVKGDEKLFF	TGTGCCAGCAGTTACTCCGGGGTGAAGGGCGACGAAAAACTGTTTTTT
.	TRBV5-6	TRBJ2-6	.	CASSTENLSGANVLTF	TGTGCCAGCAGCACGGAAAACCTCTCTGGGGCCAACGTCCTGACTTTC
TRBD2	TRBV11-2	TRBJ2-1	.	CASSLVRTSGVSSYNEQFF	TGTGCCAGCAGCTTAGTCAGGACTAGCGGTGTGAGCTCCTACAATGAGCAGTTCTTC
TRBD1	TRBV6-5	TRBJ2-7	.	CASSPGTGRYEQYF	TGTGCCAGCAGTCCCGGGACAGGGAGGTACGAGCAGTACTTC
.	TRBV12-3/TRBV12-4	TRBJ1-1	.	CASSLAGGEAFF	TGTGCCAGCAGTTTAGCAGGGGGGGAAGCTTTCTTT
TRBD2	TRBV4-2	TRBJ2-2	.	CASSQSGGMNTGELFF	TGTGCCAGCAGCCAATCCGGGGGGATGAACACCGGGGAGCTGTTTTTT
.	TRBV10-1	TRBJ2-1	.	CASSETYSSSWFF	TGCGCCAGCAGTGAGACATATTCGAGCTCCTGGTTCTTC
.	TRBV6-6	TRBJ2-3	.	CASSYSELSTDTQYF	TGTGCCAGCAGTTACTCAGAGTTGAGCACAGATACGCAGTATTTT
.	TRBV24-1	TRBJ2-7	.	CATSDLEKVYEQYF	TGTGCCACCAGTGATTTGGAAAAGGTTTACGAGCAGTACTTC
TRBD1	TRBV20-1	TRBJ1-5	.	CSASGTGEKPQHF	TGCAGTGCTAGTGGGACAGGGGAAAAGCCCCAGCATTTT
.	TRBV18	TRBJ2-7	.	CASSPGWGAYEQYF	TGTGCCAGCTCACCTGGCTGGGGGGCCTACGAGCAGTACTTC
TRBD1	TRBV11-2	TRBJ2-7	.	CASSLSLGQTYEQYF	TGTGCCAGCAGCTTATCCTTGGGACAGACCTACGAGCAGTACTTC
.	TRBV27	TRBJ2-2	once	CASSLSFGVAGELFF	TGTGCCAGCAGTTTATCCTTTGGCGTCGCCGGGGAGCTGTTTTTT
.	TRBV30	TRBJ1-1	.	CASRGGNTEAFF	TGTGCCAGTCGTGGGGGGAACACTGAAGCTTTCTTT
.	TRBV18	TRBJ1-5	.	CASSPRGHDQPQHF	TGTGCCAGCTCACCAAGAGGGCATGATCAGCCCCAGCATTTT
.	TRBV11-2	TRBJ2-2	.	CASSRIPGNTGELFF	TGTGCCAGCAGCCGAATTCCTGGGAACACCGGGGAGCTGTTTTTT
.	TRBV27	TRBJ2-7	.	CASSWAPTIGEQYF	TGTGCCAGCAGTTGGGCCCCGACCATAGGCGAGCAGTACTTC
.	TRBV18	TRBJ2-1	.	CASSPPGTLPYNEQFF	TGTGCCAGCTCACCACCGGGGACTCTTCCCTACAATGAGCAGTTCTTC
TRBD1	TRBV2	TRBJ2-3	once	CASDRVQDTQYF	TGTGCCAGTGACAGGGTGCAAGATACGCAGTATTTT